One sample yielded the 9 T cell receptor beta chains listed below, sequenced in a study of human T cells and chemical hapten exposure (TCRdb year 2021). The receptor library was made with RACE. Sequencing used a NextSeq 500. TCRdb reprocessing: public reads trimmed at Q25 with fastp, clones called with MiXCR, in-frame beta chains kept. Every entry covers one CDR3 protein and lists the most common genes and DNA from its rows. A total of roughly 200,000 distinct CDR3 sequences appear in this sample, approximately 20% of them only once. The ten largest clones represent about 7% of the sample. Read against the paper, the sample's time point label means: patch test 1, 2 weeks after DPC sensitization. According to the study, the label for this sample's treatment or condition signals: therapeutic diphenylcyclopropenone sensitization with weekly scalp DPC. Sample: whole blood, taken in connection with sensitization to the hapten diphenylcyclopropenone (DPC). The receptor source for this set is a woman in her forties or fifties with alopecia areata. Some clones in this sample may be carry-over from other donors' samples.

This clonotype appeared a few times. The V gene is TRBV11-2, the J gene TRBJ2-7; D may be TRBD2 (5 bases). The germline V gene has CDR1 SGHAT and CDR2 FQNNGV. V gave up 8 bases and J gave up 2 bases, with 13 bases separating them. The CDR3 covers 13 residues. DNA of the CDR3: TGTGCCAGCCGTCGTATCGGGGCCTACGAGCAGTACTTC. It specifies CASRRIGAYEQYF. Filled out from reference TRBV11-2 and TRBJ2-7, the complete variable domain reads EAGVAQSPRYKIIEKRQSVAFWCNPISGHATLYWYQQILGQGPKLLIQFQNNGVVDDSQLPKDRFSAERLKGVDSTLKIQPAKLEDSAVYLCASRRIGAYEQYFGPGTRLTVT.

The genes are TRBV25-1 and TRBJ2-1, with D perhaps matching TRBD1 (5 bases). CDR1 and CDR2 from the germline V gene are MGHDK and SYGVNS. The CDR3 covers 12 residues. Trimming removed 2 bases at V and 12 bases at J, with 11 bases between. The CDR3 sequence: CASSEMGQGQFF. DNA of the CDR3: TGTGCCAGCAGTGAAATGGGGCAGGGGCAGTTCTTC.

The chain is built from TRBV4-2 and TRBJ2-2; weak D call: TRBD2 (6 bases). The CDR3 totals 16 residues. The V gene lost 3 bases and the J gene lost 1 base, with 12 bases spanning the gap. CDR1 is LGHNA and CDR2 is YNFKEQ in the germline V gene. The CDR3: CASSQERVMNTGELFF. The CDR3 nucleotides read TGTGCCAGCAGCCAGGAGCGGGTCATGAACACCGGGGAGCTGTTTTTT.

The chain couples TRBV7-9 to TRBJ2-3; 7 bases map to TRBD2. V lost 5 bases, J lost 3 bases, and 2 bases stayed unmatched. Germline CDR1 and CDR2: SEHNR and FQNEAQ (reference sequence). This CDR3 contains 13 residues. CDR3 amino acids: CASSQRETDTQYF. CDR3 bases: TGTGCCAGCAGCCAGCGGGAAACAGATACGCAGTATTTT.

CDR3 in amino acids: CASSQGAGKETQYF. For the CDR3, the DNA is TGTGCCAGCAGCCAAGGGGCGGGTAAAGAGACCCAGTACTTC. This rearrangement joins TRBV3-1 to TRBJ2-5, with D possibly being TRBD2 (5 bases). This CDR3 is 14 amino acids long. Trimming took 1 base from V and 3 from J, leaving 9 bases between them. Germline assignment: CDR1 LGHDT and CDR2 YNNKEL (reference sequence).

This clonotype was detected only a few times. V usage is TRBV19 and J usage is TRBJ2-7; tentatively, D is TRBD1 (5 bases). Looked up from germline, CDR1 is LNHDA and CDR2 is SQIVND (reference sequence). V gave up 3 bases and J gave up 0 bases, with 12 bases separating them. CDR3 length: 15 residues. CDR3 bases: TGTGCCAGTAGTATCGCTCCGACAGCCTCCTACGAGCAGTACTTC. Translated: CASSIAPTASYEQYF.

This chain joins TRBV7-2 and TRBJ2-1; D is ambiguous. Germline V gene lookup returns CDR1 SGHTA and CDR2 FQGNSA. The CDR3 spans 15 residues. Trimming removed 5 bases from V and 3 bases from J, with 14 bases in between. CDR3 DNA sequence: TGTGCCAGCAGCCTTAATAAGCGAATCTACAATGAGCAGTTCTTC. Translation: CASSLNKRIYNEQFF.

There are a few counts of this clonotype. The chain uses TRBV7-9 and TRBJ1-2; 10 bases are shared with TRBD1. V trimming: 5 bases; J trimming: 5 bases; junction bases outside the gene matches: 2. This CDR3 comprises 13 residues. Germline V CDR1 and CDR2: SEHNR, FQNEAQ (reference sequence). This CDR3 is CASSQDRGYGYTF. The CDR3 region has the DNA TGTGCCAGCAGCCAGGACAGGGGGTATGGCTACACCTTC.

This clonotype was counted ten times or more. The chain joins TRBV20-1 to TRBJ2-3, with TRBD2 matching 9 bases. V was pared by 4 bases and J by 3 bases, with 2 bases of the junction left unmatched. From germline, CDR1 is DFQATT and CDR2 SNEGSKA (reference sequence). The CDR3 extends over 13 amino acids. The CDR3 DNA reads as TGCAGTGCTAAGACTAGCGGTACAGATACGCAGTATTTT. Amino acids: CSAKTSGTDTQYF.